In its sample, the clone carrying this T cell receptor beta chain was seen a few times. Its antigen is unknown. The listed genes are named as in mouse. These data come from a study of CD8+ T cells in alopecia areata. Study-level results: Patients shared TCRs less clearly than mice did, possibly owing to HLA.

After isolation, RNA underwent reverse transcription to generate cDNA as the sequencing template. Generated by immunoSEQ multiplex PCR, the TCRdb table keeps only in-frame clones and is missing some. There are over 100,000 clones in the sample, none observed a single time. What was sequenced was lesional skin. The TCR comes from a C3H/HeJ mouse with alopecia areata. Mice of this strain are of MHC haplotype H2-k.

CDR3 residues: CASSARTGRNTEVFF. The covered CDR3 bases are TGTGCCAGCAGTGCGCGGACAGGAAGAAACACA. The chain recombines TRBV13-3 with TRBJ1-1; 7 bases are shared with TRBD1. From the germline J gene comes the end of the CDR3, since the read stops 4 residues before it. The CDR3 is 15 residues long. The germline V gene has CDR1 NNHDY and CDR2 SYVADS. Trimming removed 3 bases from V and 1 base from J; junction bases left unmatched: 6.